This TCR beta chain is drawn from a study of blood T cell repertoires in COVID-19. About the research overall: PBMCs, B-cell-depleted T cells, or T cells provided the cDNA or gDNA that made up the material.

In the original processing: Cell counts per sample came from amplifying reference gene primers. The protocol was immunoSEQ multiplex PCR, while the TCRdb copy is restricted to in-frame clones and leaves out a portion. V and J calls and clone size come straight from that table; D and trimming were deduced from the DNA. The sample has roughly 140,000 clones; roughly 84% are singletons. The CDR3 spans 19 residues. Trimming removed 3 bases at V and 0 bases at J, with 20 bases between. Germline V CDR1 and CDR2: LGHDT, YNNKEL (reference sequence). The sequenced sample consisted of peripheral blood. The gene calls are TRBV3-1 (or the pseudogene TRBV3-2) and TRBJ1-4; D is unresolved. The sequence was collected from a woman aged 50 to 60 in a cohort sampled during active or convalescent COVID-19. CDR3 sequence reads: CASSHQPDFGGATNEKLFF. The CDR3 DNA follows: TGTGCCAGCAGCCACCAACCGGACTTCGGCGGGGCAACTAATGAAAAACTGTTTTTT.